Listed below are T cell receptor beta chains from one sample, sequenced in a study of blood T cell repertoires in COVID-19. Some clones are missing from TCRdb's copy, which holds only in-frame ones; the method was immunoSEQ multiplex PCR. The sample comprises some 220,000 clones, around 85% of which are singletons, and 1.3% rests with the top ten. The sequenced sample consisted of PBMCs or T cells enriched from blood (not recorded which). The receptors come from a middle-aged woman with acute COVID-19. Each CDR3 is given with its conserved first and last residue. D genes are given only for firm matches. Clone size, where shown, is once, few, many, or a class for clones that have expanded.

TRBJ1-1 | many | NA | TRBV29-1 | TGCAGCGTTGCGGTCGCACTGAACACTGAAGCTTTCTTT | CSVAVALNTEAFF
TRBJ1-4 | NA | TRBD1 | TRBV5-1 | TGCGCCAGCAGCTCGCGAGACAGGGCACTTAATGAAAAACTGTTTTTT | CASSSRDRALNEKLFF
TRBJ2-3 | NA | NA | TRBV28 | TGTGCCAGCAGTTATGGTCGAGGGTTGAACACAGATACGCAGTATTTT | CASSYGRGLNTDTQYF
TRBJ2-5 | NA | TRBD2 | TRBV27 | TGTGCCAGCAGTCCCCACAAGGGGACTAGCGGCCAAGAGACCCAGTACTTC | CASSPHKGTSGQETQYF
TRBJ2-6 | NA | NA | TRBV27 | TGTGCCAGCAGAGCAGGGGCTGGGGCCAACGTCCTGACTTTC | CASRAGAGANVLTF
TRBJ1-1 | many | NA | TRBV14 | TGTGCCAGCAGCCAAGAAGTACACCTGAACACTGAAGCTTTCTTT | CASSQEVHLNTEAFF
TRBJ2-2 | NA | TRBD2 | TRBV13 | TGTGCCAGCAGCTTAAGGGTCGGGAGGACTAGCGTCGAGGAGCTGTTTTTT | CASSLRVGRTSVEELFF
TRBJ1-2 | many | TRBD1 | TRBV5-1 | TGCGCCAGCAGCTCGGGACAGGGGTTCTATTATGGCTACACCTTC | CASSSGQGFYYGYTF
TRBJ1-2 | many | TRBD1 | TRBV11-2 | TGTGCCAGCAGCTCCCTTCGGACAGGGGACTATGGCTACACCTTC | CASSSLRTGDYGYTF
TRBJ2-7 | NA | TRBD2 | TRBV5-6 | TGTGCCAGCAGCTCAGAGCGGGGGATTAGCTCCTACGAGCAGTACTTC | CASSSERGISSYEQYF
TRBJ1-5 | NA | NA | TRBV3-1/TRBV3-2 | TGTGCCAGCAGCCAATCGGGGGTAGCAGGCAATCAGCCCCAGCATTTT | CASSQSGVAGNQPQHF